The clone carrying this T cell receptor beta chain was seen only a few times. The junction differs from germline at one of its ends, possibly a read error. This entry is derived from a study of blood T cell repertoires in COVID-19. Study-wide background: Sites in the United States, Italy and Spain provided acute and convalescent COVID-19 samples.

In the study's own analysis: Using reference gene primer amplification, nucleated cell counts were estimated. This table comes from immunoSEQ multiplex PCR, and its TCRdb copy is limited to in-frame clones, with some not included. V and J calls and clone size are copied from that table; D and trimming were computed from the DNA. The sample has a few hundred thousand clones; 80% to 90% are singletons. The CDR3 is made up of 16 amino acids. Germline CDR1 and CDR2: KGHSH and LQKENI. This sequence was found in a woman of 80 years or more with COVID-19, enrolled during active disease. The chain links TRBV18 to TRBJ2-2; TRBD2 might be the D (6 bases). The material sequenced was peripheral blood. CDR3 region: CASSPPTSQNTGELFF. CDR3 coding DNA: TGTGCCAGCTCCCCACCGACTAGTCAAAACACCGGGGAGCTGTTTTTT.